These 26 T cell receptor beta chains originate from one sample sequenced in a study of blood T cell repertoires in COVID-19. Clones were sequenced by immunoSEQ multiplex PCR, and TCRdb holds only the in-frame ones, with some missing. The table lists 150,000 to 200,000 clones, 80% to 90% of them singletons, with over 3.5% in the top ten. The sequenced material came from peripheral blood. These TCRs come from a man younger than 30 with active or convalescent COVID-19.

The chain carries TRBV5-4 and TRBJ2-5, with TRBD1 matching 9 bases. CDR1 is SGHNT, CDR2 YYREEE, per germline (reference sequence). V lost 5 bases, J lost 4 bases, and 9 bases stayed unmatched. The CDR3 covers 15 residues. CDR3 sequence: CASSYSGQGGETQYF. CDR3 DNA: TGTGCCAGCAGTTACTCGGGACAGGGAGGAGAGACCCAGTACTTC. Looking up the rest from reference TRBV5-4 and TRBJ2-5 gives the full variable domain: ETGVTQSPTHLIKTRGQQVTLRCSSQSGHNTVSWYQQALGQGPQFIFQYYREEENGRGNFPPRFSGLQFPNYSSELNVNALELDDSALYLCASSYSGQGGETQYFGPGTRLLVL.

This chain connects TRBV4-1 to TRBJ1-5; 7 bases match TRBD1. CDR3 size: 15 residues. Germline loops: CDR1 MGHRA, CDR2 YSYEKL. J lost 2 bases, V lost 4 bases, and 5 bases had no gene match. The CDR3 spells CASSRDGTGNQPQHF. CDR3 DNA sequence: TGCGCCAGCAGCCGAGATGGGACAGGCAATCAGCCCCAGCATTTT.

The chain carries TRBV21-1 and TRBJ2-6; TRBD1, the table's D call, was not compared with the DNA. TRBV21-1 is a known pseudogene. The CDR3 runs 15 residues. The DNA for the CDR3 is TGTGCCAGCACCGGCAGGGCGCGGGGGGCCAACGTCCTGACTTTC. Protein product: CASTGRARGANVLTF.

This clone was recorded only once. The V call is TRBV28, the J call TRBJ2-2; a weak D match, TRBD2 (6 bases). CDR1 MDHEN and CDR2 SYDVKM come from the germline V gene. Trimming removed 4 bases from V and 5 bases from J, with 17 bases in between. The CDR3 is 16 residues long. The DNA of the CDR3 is TGTGCCAGCAGTTGGGACTGGGAGGTGGGAACCGGGGAGCTGTTTTTT. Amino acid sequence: CASSWDWEVGTGELFF.

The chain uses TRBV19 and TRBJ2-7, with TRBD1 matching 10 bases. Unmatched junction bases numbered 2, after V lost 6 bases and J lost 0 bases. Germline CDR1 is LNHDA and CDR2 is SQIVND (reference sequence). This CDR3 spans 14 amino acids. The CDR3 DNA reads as TGTGCCAGTAGCCGGACAGGGGGCTCCTACGAGCAGTACTTC. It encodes CASSRTGGSYEQYF.

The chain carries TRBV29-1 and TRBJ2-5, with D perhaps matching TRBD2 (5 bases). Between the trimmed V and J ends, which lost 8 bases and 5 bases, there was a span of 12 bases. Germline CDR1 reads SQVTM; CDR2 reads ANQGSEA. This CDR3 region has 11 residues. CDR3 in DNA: TGCAGCTCTGAGGAGGTGGAGACCCAGTACTTC. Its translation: CSSEEVETQYF.

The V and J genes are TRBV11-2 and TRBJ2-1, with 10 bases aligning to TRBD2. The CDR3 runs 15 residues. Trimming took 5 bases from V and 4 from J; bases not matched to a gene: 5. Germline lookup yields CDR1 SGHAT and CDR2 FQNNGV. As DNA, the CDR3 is TGTGCCAGCAGCCCTAGCGGGAGAGGTTACAATGAGCAGTTCTTC. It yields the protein CASSPSGRGYNEQFF.

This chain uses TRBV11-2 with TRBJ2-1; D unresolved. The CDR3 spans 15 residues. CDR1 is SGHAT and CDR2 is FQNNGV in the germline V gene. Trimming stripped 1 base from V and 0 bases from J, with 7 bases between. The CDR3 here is CASSLAGSSYNEQFF. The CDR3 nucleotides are TGTGCCAGCAGCTTAGCCGGTAGCTCCTACAATGAGCAGTTCTTC.

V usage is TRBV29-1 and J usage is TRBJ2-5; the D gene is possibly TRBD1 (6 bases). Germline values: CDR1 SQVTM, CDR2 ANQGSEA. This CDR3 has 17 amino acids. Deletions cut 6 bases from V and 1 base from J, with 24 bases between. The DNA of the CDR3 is TGCAGCGTACAGGGCGCAGGGGTAAGGAGAGGCCAAGAGACCCAGTACTTC. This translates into CSVQGAGVRRGQETQYF. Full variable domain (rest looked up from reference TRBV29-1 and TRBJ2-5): SAVISQKPSRDICQRGTSLTIQCQVDSQVTMMFWYRQQPGQSLTLIATANQGSEATYESGFVIDKFPISRPNLTFSTLTVSNMSPEDSSIYLCSVQGAGVRRGQETQYFGPGTRLLVL.

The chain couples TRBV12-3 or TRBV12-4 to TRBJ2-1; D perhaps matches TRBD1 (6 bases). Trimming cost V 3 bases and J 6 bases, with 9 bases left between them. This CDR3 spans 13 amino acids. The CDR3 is CASSFKGVNEQFF. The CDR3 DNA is TGTGCCAGCAGTTTCAAGGGGGTCAATGAGCAGTTCTTC.

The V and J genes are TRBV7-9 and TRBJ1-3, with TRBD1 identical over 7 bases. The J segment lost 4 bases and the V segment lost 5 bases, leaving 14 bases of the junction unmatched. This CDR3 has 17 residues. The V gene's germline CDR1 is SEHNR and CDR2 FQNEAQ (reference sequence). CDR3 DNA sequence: TGTGCCAGCAGCCAAACCCGGGACAGTGAACCCGGAAACACCATATATTTT. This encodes CASSQTRDSEPGNTIYF.

CDR3 in amino acids: CASSLPPGLAAYEQYF. The CDR3 DNA follows: TGTGCCAGCAGTTTGCCCCCGGGACTAGCAGCCTACGAGCAGTACTTC. V and J are TRBV6-2 or TRBV6-3 and TRBJ2-7, with 9 bases that match TRBD2. The J segment lost 2 bases and the V segment lost 4 bases, leaving 9 bases of the junction unmatched. Germline CDR1 reads MNHEY; CDR2 reads SVGEGT. CDR3 length: 16 residues.

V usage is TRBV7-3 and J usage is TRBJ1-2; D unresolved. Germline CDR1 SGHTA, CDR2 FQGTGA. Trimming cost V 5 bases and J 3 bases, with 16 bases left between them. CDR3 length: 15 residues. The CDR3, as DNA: TGTGCCAGCAGCCTAGCCGGGCCCCAAGACTATGGCTACACCTTC. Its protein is CASSLAGPQDYGYTF.

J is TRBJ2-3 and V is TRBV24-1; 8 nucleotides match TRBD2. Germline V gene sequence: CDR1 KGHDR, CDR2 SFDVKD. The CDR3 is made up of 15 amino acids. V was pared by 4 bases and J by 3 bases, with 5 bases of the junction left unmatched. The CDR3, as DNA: TGTGCCACCAGTGACGAACTAGCGGAGACAGATACGCAGTATTTT. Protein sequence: CATSDELAETDTQYF.

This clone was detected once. This CDR3 is CASIISGNTEAFF. CDR3 in DNA: TGTGCCAGCATTATTTCCGGGAACACTGAAGCTTTCTTT. J is TRBJ1-1 and V is TRBV5-6; no definite D call. CDR3 size: 13 residues. Trimming pared 6 bases from V and 1 base from J, leaving 10 bases between. CDR1 is SGHDT, CDR2 YYEEEE, per germline. The whole variable domain, remainder taken from reference TRBV5-6 and TRBJ1-1, is DAGVTQSPTHLIKTRGQQVTLRCSPKSGHDTVSWYQQALGQGPQFIFQYYEEEERQRGNFPDRFSGHQFPNYSSELNVNALLLGDSALYLCASIISGNTEAFFGQGTRLTVV.

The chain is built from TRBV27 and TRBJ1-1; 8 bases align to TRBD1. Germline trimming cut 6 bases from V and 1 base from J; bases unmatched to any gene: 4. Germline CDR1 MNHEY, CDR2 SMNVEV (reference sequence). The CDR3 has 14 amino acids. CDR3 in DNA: TGTGCCAGCAGATGGACAGGGACGAACACTGAAGCTTTCTTT. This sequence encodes CASRWTGTNTEAFF.

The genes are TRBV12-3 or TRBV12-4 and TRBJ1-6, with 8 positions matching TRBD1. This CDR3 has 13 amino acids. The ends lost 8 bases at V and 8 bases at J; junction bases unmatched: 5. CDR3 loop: CASAGTGDSPLHF. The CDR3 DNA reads TGTGCCAGCGCGGGGACAGGTGATTCACCCCTCCACTTT.

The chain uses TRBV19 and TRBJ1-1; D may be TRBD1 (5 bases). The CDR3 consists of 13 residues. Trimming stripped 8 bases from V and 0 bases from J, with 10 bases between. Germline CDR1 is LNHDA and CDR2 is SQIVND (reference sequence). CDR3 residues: CASGQGMNTEAFF. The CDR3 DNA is TGTGCCAGTGGCCAGGGCATGAACACTGAAGCTTTCTTT.

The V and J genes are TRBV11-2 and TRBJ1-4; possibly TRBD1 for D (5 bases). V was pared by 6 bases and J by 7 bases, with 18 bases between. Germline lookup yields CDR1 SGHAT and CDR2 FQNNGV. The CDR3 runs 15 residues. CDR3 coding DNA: TGTGCCAGCAGACCCCTTCGGGGGTTGGGTGAAAAACTGTTTTTT. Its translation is CASRPLRGLGEKLFF.

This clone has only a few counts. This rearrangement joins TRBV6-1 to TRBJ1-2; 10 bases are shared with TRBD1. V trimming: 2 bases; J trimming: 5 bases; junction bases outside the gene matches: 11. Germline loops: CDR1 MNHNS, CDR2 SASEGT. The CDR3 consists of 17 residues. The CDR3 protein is CASSESRGTGVFYGYTF. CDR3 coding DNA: TGTGCCAGCAGTGAATCACGGGGGACAGGGGTCTTTTATGGCTACACCTTC.

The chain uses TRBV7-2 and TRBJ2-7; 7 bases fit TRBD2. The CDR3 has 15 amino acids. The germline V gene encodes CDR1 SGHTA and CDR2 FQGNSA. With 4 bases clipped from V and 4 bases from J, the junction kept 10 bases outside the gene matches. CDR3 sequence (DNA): TGTGCCAGCAGCTGGTTGGCGGGAGAGGGGTACGAGCAGTACTTC. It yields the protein CASSWLAGEGYEQYF.

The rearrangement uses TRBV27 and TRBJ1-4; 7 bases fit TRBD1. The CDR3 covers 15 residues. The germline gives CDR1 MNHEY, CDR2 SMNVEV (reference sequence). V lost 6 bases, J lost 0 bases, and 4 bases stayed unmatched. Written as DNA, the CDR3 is TGTGCCAGCAGGGCCGGGACAGCAACTAATGAAAAACTGTTTTTT. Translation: CASRAGTATNEKLFF. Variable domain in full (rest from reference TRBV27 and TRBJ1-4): EAQVTQNPRYLITVTGKKLTVTCSQNMNHEYMSWYRQDPGLGLRQIYYSMNVEVTDKGDVPEGYKVSRKEKRNFPLILESPSPNQTSLYFCASRAGTATNEKLFFGSGTQLSVL.

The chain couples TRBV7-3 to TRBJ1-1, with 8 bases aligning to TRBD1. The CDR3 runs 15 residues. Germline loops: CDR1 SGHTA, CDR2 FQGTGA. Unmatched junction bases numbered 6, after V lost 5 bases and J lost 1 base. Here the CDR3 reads CASSKQGARNTEAFF. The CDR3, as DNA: TGTGCCAGCAGCAAGCAGGGGGCTCGGAACACTGAAGCTTTCTTT. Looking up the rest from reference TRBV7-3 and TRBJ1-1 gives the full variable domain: GAGVSQTPSNKVTEKGKYVELRCDPISGHTALYWYRQSLGQGPEFLIYFQGTGAADDSGLPNDRFFAVRPEGSVSTLKIQRTERGDSAVYLCASSKQGARNTEAFFGQGTRLTVV.

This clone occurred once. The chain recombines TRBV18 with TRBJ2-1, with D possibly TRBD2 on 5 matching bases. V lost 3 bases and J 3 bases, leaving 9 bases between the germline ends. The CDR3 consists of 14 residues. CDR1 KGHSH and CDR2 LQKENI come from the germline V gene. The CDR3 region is CASSPRDYYNEQFF. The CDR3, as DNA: TGTGCCAGCTCACCTCGAGACTACTACAATGAGCAGTTCTTC.

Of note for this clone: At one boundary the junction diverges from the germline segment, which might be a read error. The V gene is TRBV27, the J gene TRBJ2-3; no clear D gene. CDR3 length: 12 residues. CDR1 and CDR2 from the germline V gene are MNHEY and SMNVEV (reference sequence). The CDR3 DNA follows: TGCGCCAGCAGTTTACTGGGCGATACGCAGTATTTT. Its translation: CASSLLGDTQYF.

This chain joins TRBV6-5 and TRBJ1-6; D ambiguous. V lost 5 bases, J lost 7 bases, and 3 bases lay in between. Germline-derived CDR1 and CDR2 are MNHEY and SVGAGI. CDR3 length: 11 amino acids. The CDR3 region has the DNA TGTGCCAGCAGTAGCAATTCACCCCTCCACTTT. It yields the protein CASSSNSPLHF.